Shown below are 4 T cell receptor beta chains from a single sample sequenced in a study of regulatory T cells in long-lasting Graves disease. Assembly of TCR beta libraries relied on iRepertoire HTBI primers together with Arm-PCR of CDR3 regions. TCRdb independently ran MiXCR on the multiplex PCR reads; one entry per CDR3 protein. The sample has roughly 430,000 distinct CDR3 sequences, about a sixth seen once; the top ten hold around 11%. Documented time point: newly diagnosed GD, antithyroid drugs for less than 3 months. RNA isolated from PBMCs was used to make the TCR library. The same data also went into a second study, on T cells in Graves' hyperthyroidism and ophthalmopathy.

Source: peripheral blood mononuclear cells (PBMCs), taken at new diagnosis, from a patient treated with antithyroid drugs. Source of these receptors: a woman aged 30 to 39 with Graves disease.

This clonotype was detected a few times. The V gene is TRBV27, the J gene TRBJ1-5; no clear D gene. The ends were cut back, 2 bases at V and 7 bases at J, with 9 bases in the middle. This CDR3 contains 13 residues. From germline, CDR1 is MNHEY and CDR2 SMNVEV (reference sequence). CDR3 sequence reads: CASSLSLGQPQHF. The CDR3 DNA follows: TGTGCCAGCAGTTTAAGTCTGGGGCAGCCCCAGCATTTT.

The sample holds a few counts of this clonotype. The chain uses TRBV6-9 and TRBJ1-1; D unresolved. From germline, CDR1 is MNHGY and CDR2 SVAAGI. V shed 3 bases and J shed 1 base, with 9 bases lying between them. This CDR3 has 14 residues. CDR3 coding DNA: TGTGCCAGCAGTTACAGTAGGTGGAACACTGAAGCTTTCTTT. It yields the protein CASSYSRWNTEAFF.

This clonotype has more than one count but fewer than ten. The chain combines TRBV20-1 with TRBJ2-2, with D hard to call. This CDR3 region has 12 residues. Between the trimmed V and J ends, which lost 7 bases and 4 bases, there was a span of 10 bases. The germline V gene has CDR1 DFQATT and CDR2 SNEGSKA (reference sequence). CDR3 sequence: CSGPLATGELFF. The CDR3 coding sequence is TGCAGTGGACCGCTGGCCACCGGGGAGCTGTTTTTT.

This clonotype was found many times. This chain uses TRBV24-1 with TRBJ1-2; perhaps TRBD1 as D (5 bases). The CDR3 has 14 amino acids. Germline loops: CDR1 KGHDR, CDR2 SFDVKD. With 4 bases removed from V and 6 bases from J, the gap between germline ends came to 14 bases. CDR3 residues: CATSETGTRDGYTF. DNA of the CDR3: TGTGCCACCAGTGAAACCGGGACTAGAGATGGCTACACCTTC.